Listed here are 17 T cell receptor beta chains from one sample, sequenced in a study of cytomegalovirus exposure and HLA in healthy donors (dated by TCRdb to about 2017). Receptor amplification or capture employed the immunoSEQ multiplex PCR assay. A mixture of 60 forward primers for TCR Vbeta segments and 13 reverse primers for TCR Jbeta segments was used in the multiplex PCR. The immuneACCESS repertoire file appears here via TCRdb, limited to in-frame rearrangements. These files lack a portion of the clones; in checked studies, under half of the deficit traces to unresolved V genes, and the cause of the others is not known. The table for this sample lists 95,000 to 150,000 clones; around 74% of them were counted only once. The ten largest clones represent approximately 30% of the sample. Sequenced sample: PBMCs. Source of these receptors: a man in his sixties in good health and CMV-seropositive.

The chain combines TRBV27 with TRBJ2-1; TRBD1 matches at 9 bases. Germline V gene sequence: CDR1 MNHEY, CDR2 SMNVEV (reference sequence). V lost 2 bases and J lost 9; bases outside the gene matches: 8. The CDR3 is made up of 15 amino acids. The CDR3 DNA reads TGTGCCAGCAGTTTACGACAGGGGGGCCAAGGTGAGCAGTTCTTC. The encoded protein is CASSLRQGGQGEQFF.

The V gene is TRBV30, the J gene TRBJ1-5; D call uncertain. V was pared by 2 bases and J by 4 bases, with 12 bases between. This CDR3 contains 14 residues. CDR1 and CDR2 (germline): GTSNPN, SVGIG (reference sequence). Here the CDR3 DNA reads TGTGCCTGGAGTCAGGCCAGCCTTAATCAGCCCCAGCATTTT. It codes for CAWSQASLNQPQHF.

CDR3 DNA: TGCAGCGCCGGGCGGGGGTCCTACGAGCAGTACTTC. This translates into CSAGRGSYEQYF. V and J are TRBV29-1 and TRBJ2-7; 7 bases line up with TRBD2. The ends lost 7 bases at V and 1 base at J; junction bases unmatched: 4. This CDR3 spans 12 amino acids. In germline, CDR1 is SQVTM, CDR2 ANQGSEA.

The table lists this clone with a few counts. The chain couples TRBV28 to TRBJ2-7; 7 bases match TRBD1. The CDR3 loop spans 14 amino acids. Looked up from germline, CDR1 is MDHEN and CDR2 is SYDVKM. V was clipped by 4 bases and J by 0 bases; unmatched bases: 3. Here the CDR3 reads CASSSRTGSYEQYF. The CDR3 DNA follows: TGTGCCAGCAGTTCAAGGACAGGCTCCTACGAGCAGTACTTC.

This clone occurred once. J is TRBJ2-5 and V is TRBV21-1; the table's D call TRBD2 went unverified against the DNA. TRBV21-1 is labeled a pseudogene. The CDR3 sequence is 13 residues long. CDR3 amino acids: CASGMILAETQYF. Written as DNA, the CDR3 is TGTGCCAGCGGAATGATTTTAGCAGAGACCCAGTACTTC.

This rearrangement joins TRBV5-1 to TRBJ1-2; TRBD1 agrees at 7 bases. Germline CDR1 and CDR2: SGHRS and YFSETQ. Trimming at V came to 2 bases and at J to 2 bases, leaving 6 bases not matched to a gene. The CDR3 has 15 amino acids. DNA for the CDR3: TGCGCCAGCAGCTTACTAGAGACAGGGAACTATGGCTACACCTTC. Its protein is CASSLLETGNYGYTF.

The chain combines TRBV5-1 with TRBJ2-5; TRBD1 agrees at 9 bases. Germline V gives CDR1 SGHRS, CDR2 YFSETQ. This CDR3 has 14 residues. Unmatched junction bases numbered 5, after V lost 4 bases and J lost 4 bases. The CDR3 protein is CASSTLTGGETQYF. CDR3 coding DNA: TGCGCCAGCAGCACCTTGACAGGGGGAGAGACCCAGTACTTC.

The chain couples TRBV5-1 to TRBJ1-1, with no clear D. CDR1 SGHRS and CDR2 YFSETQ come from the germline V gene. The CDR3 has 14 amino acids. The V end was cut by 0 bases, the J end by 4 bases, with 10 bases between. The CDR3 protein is CASSLAPEVTEAFF. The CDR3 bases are TGCGCCAGCAGCTTGGCCCCGGAGGTCACTGAAGCTTTCTTT. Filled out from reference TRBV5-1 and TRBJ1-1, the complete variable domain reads KAGVTQTPRYLIKTRGQQVTLSCSPISGHRSVSWYQQTPGQGLQFLFEYFSETQRNKGNFPGRFSGRQFSNSRSEMNVSTLELGDSALYLCASSLAPEVTEAFFGQGTRLTVV.

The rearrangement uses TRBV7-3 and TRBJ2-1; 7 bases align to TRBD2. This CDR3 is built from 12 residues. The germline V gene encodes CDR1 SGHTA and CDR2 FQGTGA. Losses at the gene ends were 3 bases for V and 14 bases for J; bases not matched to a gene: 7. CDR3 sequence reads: CASSLDGGGKFF. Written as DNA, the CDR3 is TGTGCCAGCAGCTTGGACGGCGGGGGAAAGTTCTTC.

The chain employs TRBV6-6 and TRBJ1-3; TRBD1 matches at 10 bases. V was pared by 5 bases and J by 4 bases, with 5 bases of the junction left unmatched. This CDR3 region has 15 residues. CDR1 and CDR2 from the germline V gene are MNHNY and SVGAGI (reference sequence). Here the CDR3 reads CASSRDRGHGNTIYF. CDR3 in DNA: TGTGCCAGCAGTCGCGACAGGGGGCACGGAAACACCATATATTTT.

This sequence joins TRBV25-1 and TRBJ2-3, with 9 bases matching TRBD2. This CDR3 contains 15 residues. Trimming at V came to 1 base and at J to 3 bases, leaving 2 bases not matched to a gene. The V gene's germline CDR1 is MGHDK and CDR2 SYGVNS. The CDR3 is CASSESSGTTDTQYF. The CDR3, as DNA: TGTGCCAGCAGTGAATCTAGCGGGACGACAGATACGCAGTATTTT.

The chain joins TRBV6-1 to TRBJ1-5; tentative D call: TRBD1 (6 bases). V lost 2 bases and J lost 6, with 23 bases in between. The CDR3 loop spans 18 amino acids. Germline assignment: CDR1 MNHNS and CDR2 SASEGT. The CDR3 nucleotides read TGTGCCAGCAGTGAAAAATTCTGGACAGATTTTGGTGGTCAGCCCCAGCATTTT. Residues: CASSEKFWTDFGGQPQHF.

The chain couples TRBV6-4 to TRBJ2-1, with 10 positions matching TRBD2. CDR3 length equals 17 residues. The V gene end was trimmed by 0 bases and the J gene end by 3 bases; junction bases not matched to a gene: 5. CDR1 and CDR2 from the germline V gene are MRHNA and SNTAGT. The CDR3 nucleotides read TGTGCCAGCAGTGACTCTTACCTAGCGGGAGACTACAATGAGCAGTTCTTC. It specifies CASSDSYLAGDYNEQFF.

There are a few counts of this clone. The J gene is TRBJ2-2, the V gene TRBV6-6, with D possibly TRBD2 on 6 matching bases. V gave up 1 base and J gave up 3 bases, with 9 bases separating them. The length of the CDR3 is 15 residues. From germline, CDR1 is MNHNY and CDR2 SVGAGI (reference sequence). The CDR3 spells CASSYWRGDTGELFF. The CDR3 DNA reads TGTGCCAGCAGTTACTGGCGGGGAGACACCGGGGAGCTGTTTTTT.

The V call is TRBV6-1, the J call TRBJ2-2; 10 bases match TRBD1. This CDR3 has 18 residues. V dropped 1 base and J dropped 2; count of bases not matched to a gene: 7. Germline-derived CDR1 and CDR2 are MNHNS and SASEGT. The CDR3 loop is CASSEVLGQGGNTGELFF. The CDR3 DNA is TGTGCCAGCAGTGAAGTACTAGGACAGGGGGGCAACACCGGGGAGCTGTTTTTT.

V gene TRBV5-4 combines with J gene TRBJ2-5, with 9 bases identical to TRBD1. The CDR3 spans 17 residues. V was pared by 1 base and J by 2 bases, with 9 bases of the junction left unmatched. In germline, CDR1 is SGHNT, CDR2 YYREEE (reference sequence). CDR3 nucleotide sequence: TGTGCCAGCAGCTTGCGTGGACAGGGGTATGGACAAGAGACCCAGTACTTC. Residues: CASSLRGQGYGQETQYF. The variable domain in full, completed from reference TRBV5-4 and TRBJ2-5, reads ETGVTQSPTHLIKTRGQQVTLRCSSQSGHNTVSWYQQALGQGPQFIFQYYREEENGRGNFPPRFSGLQFPNYSSELNVNALELDDSALYLCASSLRGQGYGQETQYFGPGTRLLVL.

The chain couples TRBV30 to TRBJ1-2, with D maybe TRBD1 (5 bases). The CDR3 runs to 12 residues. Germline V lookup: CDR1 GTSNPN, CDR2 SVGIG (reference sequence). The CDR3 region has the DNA TGTGCTTCAAAAAGGGGCCCCTATGGCTACACCTTC. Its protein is CASKRGPYGYTF.